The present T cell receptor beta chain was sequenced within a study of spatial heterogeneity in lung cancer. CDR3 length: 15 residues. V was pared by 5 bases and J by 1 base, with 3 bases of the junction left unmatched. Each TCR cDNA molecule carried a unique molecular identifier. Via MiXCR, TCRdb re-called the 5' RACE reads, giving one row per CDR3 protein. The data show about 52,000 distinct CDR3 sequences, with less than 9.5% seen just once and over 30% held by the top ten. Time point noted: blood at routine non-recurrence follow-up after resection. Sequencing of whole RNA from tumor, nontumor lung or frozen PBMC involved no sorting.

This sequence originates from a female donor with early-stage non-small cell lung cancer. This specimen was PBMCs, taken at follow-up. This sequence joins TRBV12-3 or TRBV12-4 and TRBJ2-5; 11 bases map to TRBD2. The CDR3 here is CASSLSGGAQETQYF. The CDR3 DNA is TGTGCCAGCAGTCTTAGCGGGGGGGCCCAAGAGACCCAGTACTTC.